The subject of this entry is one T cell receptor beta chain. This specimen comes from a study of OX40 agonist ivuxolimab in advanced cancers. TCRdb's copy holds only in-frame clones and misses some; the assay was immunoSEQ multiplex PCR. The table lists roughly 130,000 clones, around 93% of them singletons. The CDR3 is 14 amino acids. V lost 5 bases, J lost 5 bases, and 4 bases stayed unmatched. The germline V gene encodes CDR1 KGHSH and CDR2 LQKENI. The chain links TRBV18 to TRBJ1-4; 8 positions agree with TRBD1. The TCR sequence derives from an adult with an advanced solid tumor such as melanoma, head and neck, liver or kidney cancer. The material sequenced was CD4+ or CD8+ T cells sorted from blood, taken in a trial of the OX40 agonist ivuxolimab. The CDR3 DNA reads TGTGCCAGCTCAGCGGACAGGGTCAATGAAAAACTGTTTTTT. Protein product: CASSADRVNEKLFF.